The sequence of this T cell receptor (beta chain) was determined in a study of T cells in Graves' hyperthyroidism and ophthalmopathy (dated by TCRdb to between 2018 and 2020). With respect to the entire study: Peripheral blood samples were taken at the time of initial diagnosis, prior to any treatment. TCR V-J signatures able to tell the groups apart were searched for in a discovery cohort of 100 or so patients, of whom around 43 had Graves' ophthalmopathy and 57 had stable Graves' hyperthyroidism. Prospective prediction of ophthalmopathy was tested in an independent validation cohort consisting of some 20 hyperthyroidism patients and around 17 patients who later progressed to ophthalmopathy. The approximately 100 discovery patients were divided at random into training and test sets in a 7:3 ratio. In addition, the study compared T-cell repertoires in thyroid tissue and in blood from roughly 6 Graves' hyperthyroidism patients. Following sampling, methimazole starting at 30 mg daily was given to hyperthyroidism patients, and high-dose intravenous methylprednisolone was given to ophthalmopathy patients. TCR Vbeta CDR3 sequencing of 130 to 150 peripheral blood samples (under 45 ophthalmopathy, some 75 hyperthyroidism and roughly 17 progressor patients) is reported in the paper.

TCR beta CDR3 regions were amplified from RNA transcripts. The first round of RT-PCR for the TCR CDR3 was performed with the HTBI primer set and the Qiagen OneStep RT-PCR kit. Libraries were constructed in a second round of multiplex PCR, after which size selection and purification were carried out. Libraries were sequenced paired-end with 100 bp reads on an Illumina HiSeq2000. The paper's data handling went like this. SOAPnuke was used to process the raw data, throwing out any read that contained adapters or uncalled bases, had a mean Phred below 15, or lacked an exact constant-primer or identifier match. COPE v1.2.5 was used to merge the high-quality paired reads, and each unique nucleotide sequence was defined as a clonotype. MiTCR v1.1 was used to align the clonotypes against IMGT TRBV, TRBD and TRBJ reference segments. Only V-J combinations with frequency above 0.0001, covering roughly 99% of repertoires, were analysed. A TCS score was defined as the ratio between F50 (clonal expansion) and ExV (chaos), using BLOSUM62-based TCRdist between CDR3 peptides within each V-J. Welch's t-statistics and random forest reduced fewer than 550 V-J features to 10 to 15, which were used in a naive Bayes classifier (R e1071). The public reads were reanalyzed by TCRdb: fastp trimming at Q25, MiXCR alignment, in-frame beta chains only. Each entry merges the rows of one CDR3 protein and shows their most common DNA and genes. In this record, the V and J calls reflect TCRdb's handling and not the investigators' own analysis. In this sample the table shows under 450,000 distinct CDR3 sequences, approximately 18% of which occur a single time. The top ten hold more than 30% of the sample.

Overall study outcomes, separate from this receptor: Ophthalmopathy was separated from stable hyperthyroidism by a 13 V-J signature model, with 87.88% sensitivity and about 81% specificity obtained in cross-validation and 80%/75% obtained in testing. Sample size was not statistically predetermined, and blinding of investigators to group allocation was not performed. During validation, the model predicted progression to ophthalmopathy a median of about 5.9 months ahead of onset, with approximately 71% sensitivity and 72.22% specificity. Most expanded thyroid clonotypes (frequency above 0.001) were also detected in blood, suggesting blood repertoires may reflect thyroid immune responses.

The junction shows trimming of 0 bases on V and 6 bases on J, and the gene matches do not reach 16 bases of it. The CDR3 covers 18 residues, taking in both the cysteine and the phenylalanine. This entry keeps only the CDR3 DNA: 54 bases, framed from base 1. CDR1 SGHRS and CDR2 YFSETQ are derived from the germline V gene. Hyperthyroidism patients were aged 18 to 65 years and newly diagnosed, with disease duration of less than 2 months. Patients with uncontrolled infections, other autoimmune diseases, pregnancy or lactation were excluded. Diagnoses relied on clinical symptoms, serum thyroxine and TRAb, thyroid ultrasound and orbital computed tomography. Blood from progressor patients was collected at the time of first diagnosis with hyperthyroidism, before any ophthalmopathy symptoms had appeared. PBMCs were separated from under 12 ml of fresh peripheral blood using Ficoll-Paque density gradient centrifugation. Patients classed as progressors first received a Graves' hyperthyroidism diagnosis and then went on to develop ophthalmopathy during follow-up. Total RNA was extracted with Trizol reagent, and quality was checked on an Agilent 2100 Bioanalyzer.

Many counts were recorded for this clonotype. Its antigen is unknown. Qualities for individual bases were not recorded, and no much larger clone is one base off. The chain uses TRBV5-1 and TRBJ2-3; 7 of the junction bases match TRBD2. This clonotype was obtained from a woman aged 25 to 39 with Graves' hyperthyroidism that later progressed to Graves' ophthalmopathy. Sequencing was carried out using blood. The nucleotide sequence reads as follows: TGCGCCAGCAGCTTGGCCAAGGGATCAAGACTAGCTTTCGATACGCAGTATTTT. Its product reads: CASSLAKGSRLAFDTQYF.